The TCR beta chain described here comes from a study of beta chain features in type 1 diabetes. General observations from the study: Moderately but significantly shorter TCRB CDR3s were found in Type 1 diabetes patients in all four CD4+ subsets.

The entirety of the isolated RNA underwent reverse transcription, so expressed TCRB transcripts were sequenced. The table came from immunoSEQ multiplex PCR; TCRdb's copy has only in-frame clones and leaves some out. The sample has hundreds of thousands of clones; around 15% are singletons. Between the trimmed V and J ends, which lost 5 bases and 0 bases, there was a span of 11 bases. The CDR3 length is 14 residues. Germline CDR1 reads SQVTM; CDR2 reads ANQGSEA. Regarding this clone: Its target is unknown.

Sequencing was performed on naive CD4+ T cells from blood. The TCR originated in a man aged 18 to 35 with type 1 diabetes. The chain joins TRBV29-1 to TRBJ2-1; tentative D call: TRBD2 (6 bases). The CDR3 sequence: CSVRGGSSYNEQFF. In DNA, the CDR3 is TGCAGCGTTCGTGGGGGGAGCTCCTACAATGAGCAGTTCTTC.